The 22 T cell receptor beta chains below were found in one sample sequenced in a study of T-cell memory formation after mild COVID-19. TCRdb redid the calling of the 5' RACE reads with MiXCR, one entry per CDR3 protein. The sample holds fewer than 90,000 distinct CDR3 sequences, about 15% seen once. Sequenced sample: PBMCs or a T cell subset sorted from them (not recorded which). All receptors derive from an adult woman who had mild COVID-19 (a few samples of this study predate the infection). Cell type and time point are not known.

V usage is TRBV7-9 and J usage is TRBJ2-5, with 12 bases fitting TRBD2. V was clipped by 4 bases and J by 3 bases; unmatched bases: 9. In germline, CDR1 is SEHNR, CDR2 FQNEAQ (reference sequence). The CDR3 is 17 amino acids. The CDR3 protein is CASSSKTSGSGKETQYF. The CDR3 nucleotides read TGTGCCAGCAGCTCGAAGACTAGCGGGAGTGGAAAAGAGACCCAGTACTTC.

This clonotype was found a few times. This CDR3 is CATAGLTWTGELFF. The DNA for the CDR3 is TGTGCCACCGCTGGACTTACTTGGACCGGGGAGCTGTTTTTT. The chain joins TRBV24-1 to TRBJ2-2; tentatively, D is TRBD2 (5 bases). Germline CDR1 KGHDR, CDR2 SFDVKD. This CDR3 has 14 amino acids. The V gene lost 9 bases and the J gene lost 5 bases, with 15 bases spanning the gap.

This chain's CDR3 is CSVIGSGGTDTQYF. As DNA, the CDR3 is TGCAGCGTTATAGGCAGCGGGGGCACAGATACGCAGTATTTT. J is TRBJ2-3 and V is TRBV29-1, with 7 bases lining up with TRBD2. The CDR3 is 14 residues long. CDR1 SQVTM and CDR2 ANQGSEA come from the germline V gene. V dropped 5 bases and J dropped 1; count of bases not matched to a gene: 6.

The CDR3 region is CASSPMGRGTYEQYF. The CDR3 DNA reads as TGTGCCAGCAGCCCAATGGGCAGGGGGACCTACGAGCAGTACTTC. The V and J genes are TRBV7-6 and TRBJ2-7, with 7 bases fitting TRBD1. CDR3 length: 15 amino acids. CDR1 is SGHVS, CDR2 FNYEAQ, per germline. J gave up 2 bases and V 5 bases, and 9 bases lay outside the gene matches.

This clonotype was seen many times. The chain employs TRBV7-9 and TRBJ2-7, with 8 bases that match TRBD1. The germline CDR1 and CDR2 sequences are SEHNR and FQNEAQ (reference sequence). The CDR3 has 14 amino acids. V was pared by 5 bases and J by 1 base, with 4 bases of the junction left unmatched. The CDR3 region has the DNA TGTGCCAGCAGCAAGACAGGGGATTCCTACGAGCAGTACTTC. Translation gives CASSKTGDSYEQYF.

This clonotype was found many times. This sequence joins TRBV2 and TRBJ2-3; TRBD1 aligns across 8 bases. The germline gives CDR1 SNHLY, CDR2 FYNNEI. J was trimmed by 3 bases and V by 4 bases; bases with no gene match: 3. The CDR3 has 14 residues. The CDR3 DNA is TGTGCCAGCAGTGGACAGGGGACAACAGATACGCAGTATTTT. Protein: CASSGQGTTDTQYF.

The CDR3 reads CASSLDRGTDTQYF. The CDR3 DNA sequence: TGTGCCAGCAGCTTAGACCGGGGGACAGATACGCAGTATTTT. The rearrangement joins TRBV11-2 to TRBJ2-3, with a possible D match to TRBD2 (6 bases). The CDR3 sequence is 14 residues long. The germline CDR1 and CDR2 sequences are SGHAT and FQNNGV. V shed 0 bases and J shed 3 bases, with 7 bases lying between them.

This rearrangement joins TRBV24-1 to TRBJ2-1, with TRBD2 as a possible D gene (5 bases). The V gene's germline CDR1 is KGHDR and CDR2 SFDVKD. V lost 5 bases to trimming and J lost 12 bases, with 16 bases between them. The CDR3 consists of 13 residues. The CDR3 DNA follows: TGTGCCACCAGTGCCTCGGGGAGCTCGTGGCAGTTCTTC. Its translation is CATSASGSSWQFF.

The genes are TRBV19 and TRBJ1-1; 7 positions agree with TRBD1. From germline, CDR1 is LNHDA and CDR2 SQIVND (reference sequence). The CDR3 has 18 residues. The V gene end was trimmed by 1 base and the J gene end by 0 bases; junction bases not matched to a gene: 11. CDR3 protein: CASSIAETGSGMNTEAFF. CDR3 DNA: TGTGCCAGTAGTATAGCAGAGACAGGGTCGGGGATGAACACTGAAGCTTTCTTT.

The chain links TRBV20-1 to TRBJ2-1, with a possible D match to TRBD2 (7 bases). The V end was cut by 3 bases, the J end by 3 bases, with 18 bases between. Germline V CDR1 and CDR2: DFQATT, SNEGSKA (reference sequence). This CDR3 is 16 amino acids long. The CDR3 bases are TGCAGTGCTAGCCCAGGGGAGCGGGGCCTCTACAATGAGCAGTTCTTC. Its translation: CSASPGERGLYNEQFF.

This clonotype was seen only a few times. The CDR3 loop reads CASSIPNQPQHF. CDR3 sequence (DNA): TGTGCCAGCAGCATACCTAATCAGCCCCAGCATTTT. V gene TRBV12-3 or TRBV12-4 combines with J gene TRBJ1-5; D is undetermined. CDR3 length: 12 amino acids. The ends were cut back, 6 bases at V and 4 bases at J, with 7 bases in the middle.

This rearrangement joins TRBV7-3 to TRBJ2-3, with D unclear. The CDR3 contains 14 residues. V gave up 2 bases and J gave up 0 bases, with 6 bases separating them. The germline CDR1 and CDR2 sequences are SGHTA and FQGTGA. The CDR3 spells CASSLDGSTDTQYF. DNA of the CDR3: TGTGCCAGCAGCTTAGACGGAAGCACAGATACGCAGTATTTT.

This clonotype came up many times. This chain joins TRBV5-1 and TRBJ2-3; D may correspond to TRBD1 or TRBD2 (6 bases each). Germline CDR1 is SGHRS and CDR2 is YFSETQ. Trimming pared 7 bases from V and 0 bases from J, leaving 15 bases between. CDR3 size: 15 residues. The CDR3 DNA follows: TGCGCCAGCCACACCAGGAGGGGGAGCACAGATACGCAGTATTTT. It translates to CASHTRRGSTDTQYF.

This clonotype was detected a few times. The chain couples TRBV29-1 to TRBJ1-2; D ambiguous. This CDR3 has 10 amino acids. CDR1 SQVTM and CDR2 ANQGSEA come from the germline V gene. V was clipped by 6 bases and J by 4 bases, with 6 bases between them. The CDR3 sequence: CSVSPYGYTF. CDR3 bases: TGCAGCGTCTCTCCCTATGGCTACACCTTC.

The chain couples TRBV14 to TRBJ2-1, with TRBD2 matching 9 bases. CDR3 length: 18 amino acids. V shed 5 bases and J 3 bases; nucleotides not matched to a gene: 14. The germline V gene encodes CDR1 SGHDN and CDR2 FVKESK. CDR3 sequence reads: CASSGLARDRVIYNEQFF. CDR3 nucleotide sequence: TGTGCCAGCAGCGGACTAGCGAGAGACCGGGTTATCTACAATGAGCAGTTCTTC.

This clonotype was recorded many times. The chain's CDR3 is CASSYVSGIEPTDTQYF. In DNA, the CDR3 is TGTGCCAGCAGCTATGTTAGCGGGATAGAGCCGACAGATACGCAGTATTTT. V is TRBV7-6 and J is TRBJ2-3, with 8 bases that match TRBD2. V lost 4 bases and J lost 3; bases outside the gene matches: 12. The CDR3 spans 17 residues. Germline lookup yields CDR1 SGHVS and CDR2 FNYEAQ.

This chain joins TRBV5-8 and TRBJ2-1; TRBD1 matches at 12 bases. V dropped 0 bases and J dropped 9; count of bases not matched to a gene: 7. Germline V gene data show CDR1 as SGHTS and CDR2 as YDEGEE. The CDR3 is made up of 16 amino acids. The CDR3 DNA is TGTGCCAGCAGCTTGGTATTTGGGACAGGGGGCCTTGAGCAGTTCTTC. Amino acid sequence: CASSLVFGTGGLEQFF. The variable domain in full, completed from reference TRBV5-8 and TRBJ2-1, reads EAGVTQSPTHLIKTRGQQATLRCSPISGHTSVYWYQQALGLGLQFLLWYDEGEERNRGNFPPRFSGRQFPNYSSELNVNALELEDSALYLCASSLVFGTGGLEQFFGPGTRLTVL.

The CDR3 DNA reads as TGTGCCAGCAGCCCAACTCCTGCGGGACTAGATACGTCCAATGAGCAGTTCTTC. Protein: CASSPTPAGLDTSNEQFF. The rearrangement uses TRBV7-9 and TRBJ2-1; 8 bases line up with TRBD2. The germline V gene has CDR1 SEHNR and CDR2 FQNEAQ (reference sequence). V shed 5 bases, J shed 6 bases, and the junction held 18 bases outside the gene matches. The CDR3 spans 18 residues. The variable domain in full, completed from reference TRBV7-9 and TRBJ2-1, reads DTGVSQNPRHKITKRGQNVTFRCDPISEHNRLYWYRQTLGQGPEFLTYFQNEAQLEKSRLLSDRFSAERPKGSFSTLEIQRTEQGDSAMYLCASSPTPAGLDTSNEQFFGPGTRLTVL.

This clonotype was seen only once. CDR3 sequence: CASSLDIRDEKLFF. The CDR3 nucleotides are TGTGCCAGCAGCTTGGATATCCGGGATGAAAAACTGTTTTTT. This chain links TRBV7-9 with TRBJ1-4; no reliable D call. The V end was cut by 3 bases, the J end by 6 bases, with 11 bases between. The V gene's germline CDR1 is SEHNR and CDR2 FQNEAQ (reference sequence). The CDR3 has 14 residues. Based on the CDR3 plus reference TRBV7-9 and TRBJ1-4, the full variable domain is DTGVSQNPRHKITKRGQNVTFRCDPISEHNRLYWYRQTLGQGPEFLTYFQNEAQLEKSRLLSDRFSAERPKGSFSTLEIQRTEQGDSAMYLCASSLDIRDEKLFFGSGTQLSVL.

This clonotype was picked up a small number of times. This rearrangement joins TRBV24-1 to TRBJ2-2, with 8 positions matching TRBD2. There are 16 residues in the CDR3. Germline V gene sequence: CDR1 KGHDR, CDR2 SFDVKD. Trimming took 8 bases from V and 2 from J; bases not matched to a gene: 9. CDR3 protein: CATMGSGKLNTGELFF. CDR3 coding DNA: TGTGCCACCATGGGTAGCGGGAAATTAAACACCGGGGAGCTGTTTTTT.

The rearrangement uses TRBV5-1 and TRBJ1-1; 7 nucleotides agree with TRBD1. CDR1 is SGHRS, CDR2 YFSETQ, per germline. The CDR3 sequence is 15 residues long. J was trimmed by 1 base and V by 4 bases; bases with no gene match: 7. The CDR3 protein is CASSETGDRNTEAFF. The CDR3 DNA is TGCGCCAGCAGCGAAACAGGGGATCGGAACACTGAAGCTTTCTTT.

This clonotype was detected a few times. The CDR3 reads CASSNGGQKYNEQFF. In DNA, the CDR3 is TGTGCCAGCAGCAATGGGGGACAGAAGTACAATGAGCAGTTCTTC. This chain connects TRBV7-9 to TRBJ2-1, with 7 bases fitting TRBD1. The CDR3 covers 15 residues. The junction had 8 bases not matched to a gene; V was cut back by 5 bases and J by 4 bases. Per germline, CDR1 SEHNR and CDR2 FQNEAQ (reference sequence).